The clone carrying this T cell receptor (beta chain) was detected only once. The data derive from a study of technical replicates of blood from a few donors. Per germline, CDR1 SGHNT and CDR2 YENEEA. The CDR3 spans 13 residues. Germline trimming cut 5 bases from V and 2 bases from J; bases unmatched to any gene: 1. This table comes from immunoSEQ multiplex PCR, and its TCRdb copy is limited to in-frame clones, with some not included. The table has tens of thousands of clones, roughly 93% seen once. This clonotype was sampled from a human donor in good health. The V gene is TRBV11-3, the J gene TRBJ2-7; 9 nucleotides agree with TRBD1. The specimen was T cells isolated from PBMCs. The DNA for the CDR3 is TGTGCCAGCAGCCGGGACAGGGCCTACGAGCAGTACTTC. This sequence encodes CASSRDRAYEQYF.